The source of this T cell receptor (beta chain) is a study of cytomegalovirus exposure and HLA in healthy donors. In the PCR, 60 Vbeta and 13 Jbeta primers were used. Method: immunoSEQ multiplex PCR; TCRdb's copy keeps in-frame clones and lacks some. This repertoire comprises nearly 200,000 clones; its ten largest clones make up about 0.74%. The study, taken as a whole, reports: Researchers reported in a later analysis that a missense DCLRE1C variant was tied to TCR beta V- and J-gene trimming.

As to this clone: Its matching antigen is unknown.

Trimming removed 4 bases at V and 7 bases at J, with 16 bases between. Per the germline V gene, CDR1 is GTSNPN and CDR2 is SVGIG (reference sequence). The CDR3 spans 13 residues. The receptor's source is a boy younger than 18 in good health and CMV-seronegative. Sequenced: PBMCs. The V call is TRBV30, the J call TRBJ2-5; D perhaps matches TRBD2 (6 bases). As DNA, the CDR3 is TGTGCCTGGACTCCGGGAGTCCTCGGGACCCAGTACTTC. Its protein is CAWTPGVLGTQYF.